The rows below give T cell receptor beta chains drawn from one sample of a study of technical replicates of blood from a few donors. Method: immunoSEQ multiplex PCR; TCRdb's copy keeps in-frame clones and lacks some. The table shows 75,000 to 95,000 clones, with 94% occurring only once. The sequenced material came from T cells isolated from PBMCs. Receptors were obtained from a human donor in good health. The CDR3 runs from the conserved cysteine through the conserved F or W. A D gene is named only where the DNA matches it firmly. Some rows mark clone size as missing; the rest say once, few, many or name a class of expanded clone.

abundance,j_gene,v_gene,d_gene,CDR3aa,CDR3nt
-,TRBJ1-2,TRBV6-5,-,CASSPDQGRYGYTF,TGTGCCAGCAGCCCAGACCAGGGCCGCTATGGCTACACCTTC
-,TRBJ2-3,TRBV11-3,TRBD2,CASSFTREADTQYF,TGTGCCAGCAGCTTTACCCGGGAGGCAGATACGCAGTATTTT
-,TRBJ1-2,TRBV4-2,TRBD1,CASSQGTGPNYGYTF,TGTGCCAGCAGCCAAGGGACAGGGCCCAACTATGGCTACACCTTC
-,TRBJ2-5,TRBV4-1,TRBD1,CASSLAGTGLSQTQYF,TGCGCCAGCAGCCTCGCAGGGACAGGGTTGAGTCAGACCCAGTACTTC
-,TRBJ2-5,TRBV9,-,CASSVQIEETQYF,TGTGCCAGCAGCGTCCAAATTGAAGAGACCCAGTACTTC
-,TRBJ1-4,TRBV5-1,-,CASRNGQGITNEKLFF,TGCGCCAGCAGGAACGGCCAGGGTATAACTAATGAAAAACTGTTTTTT
few,TRBJ2-7,TRBV19,-,CATSTGEAYEQYF,TGTGCCACCTCGACAGGTGAGGCCTACGAGCAGTACTTC
-,TRBJ2-7,TRBV11-1,TRBD2,CASSGDSGRVYEQYF,TGTGCCAGCTCCGGGGATAGCGGGAGAGTTTACGAGCAGTACTTC
-,TRBJ1-2,TRBV18,-,CASSPPRGTLYGYTF,TGTGCCAGCTCACCACCTAGGGGGACCCTCTATGGCTACACCTTC
-,TRBJ1-2,TRBV27,TRBD1,CASREGQGGGYTF,TGTGCCAGCAGAGAGGGACAGGGGGGCGGCTACACCTTC
-,TRBJ2-5,TRBV2,-,CASNILVLGETQYF,TGTGCCAGCAATATCCTAGTGCTGGGAGAGACCCAGTACTTC
-,TRBJ2-3,TRBV7-9,-,CASSLEQGTDTQYF,TGTGCCAGCAGCTTAGAGCAGGGCACAGATACGCAGTATTTT
-,TRBJ1-1,TRBV9,-,CASSAPRQEAFF,TGTGCCAGCAGCGCTCCTAGACAGGAAGCTTTCTTT
-,TRBJ2-5,TRBV5-1,TRBD2,CASSLWLAEETQYF,TGCGCCAGCAGCTTGTGGCTAGCGGAAGAGACCCAGTACTTC
-,TRBJ2-2,TRBV2,-,CASSEDLATHTGELFF,TGTGCCAGCAGTGAAGATCTGGCCACCCACACCGGGGAGCTGTTTTTT
-,TRBJ1-2,TRBV27,TRBD1,CASSFGTESYGYTF,TGTGCCAGCAGCTTCGGGACAGAGAGCTATGGCTACACCTTC
-,TRBJ2-7,TRBV4-2,-,CASSQDLSWGTQGYEQYF,TGTGCCAGCAGCCAAGATCTTAGTTGGGGAACCCAGGGCTACGAGCAGTACTTC
-,TRBJ2-7,TRBV6-5,-,CASSRGIDEQYF,TGTGCCAGCAGCCGGGGGATCGACGAGCAGTACTTC
-,TRBJ1-5,TRBV27,-,CASSFRGNQPQHF,TGTGCCAGCAGTTTCCGGGGAAATCAGCCCCAGCATTTT
-,TRBJ1-5,TRBV5-1,-,CASSVDGGNQPQHF,TGCGCCAGCAGCGTTGACGGGGGGAATCAGCCCCAGCATTTT
-,TRBJ2-5,TRBV7-7,-,CASSPGAGIQETQYF,TGTGCCAGCAGCCCCGGGGCGGGGATCCAAGAGACCCAGTACTTC
-,TRBJ2-3,TRBV28,-,CASIGVPDTQYF,TGTGCCAGCATAGGGGTTCCAGATACGCAGTATTTT
-,TRBJ2-5,TRBV12-2,-,CASRLAHRDRGETQYF,TGTGCAAGTCGCTTAGCCCACCGGGACAGGGGAGAGACCCAGTACTTC
-,TRBJ2-1,TRBV2,-,CASSDRVEQFF,TGTGCCAGCAGTGACAGGGTTGAGCAGTTCTTC
once,TRBJ1-2,TRBV9,-,CASSVGPHQRGYTF,TGTGCCAGCAGCGTAGGGCCCCACCAACGTGGCTACACCTTC
-,TRBJ2-2,TRBV7-3,-,CASSATTGELFF,TGTGCCAGCAGCGCTACCACCGGGGAGCTGTTTTTT
-,TRBJ2-7,TRBV28,TRBD1,CASSSGGQGRYEQYF,TGTGCCAGCAGTTCGGGGGGACAGGGGAGATACGAGCAGTACTTC
-,TRBJ2-1,TRBV18,TRBD2,CASSPGLDNEQFF,TGTGCCAGCTCACCGGGACTAGATAATGAGCAGTTCTTC
once,TRBJ2-2,TRBV9,TRBD2,CASSQPGTRNTGELFF,TGTGCCAGCAGCCAGCCCGGGACTAGGAACACCGGGGAGCTGTTTTTT
-,TRBJ2-6,TRBV7-9,-,CASSNRVVGANVLTF,TGTGCCAGCAGCAACAGGGTCGTCGGGGCCAACGTCCTGACTTTC
-,TRBJ2-3,TRBV5-4,-,CASSLGRAGTDTQYF,TGTGCCAGCAGCTTGGGACGCGCGGGCACAGATACGCAGTATTTT
-,TRBJ1-1,TRBV6-6,-,CASSYQQENTEAFF,TGTGCCAGCAGTTACCAACAGGAGAACACTGAAGCTTTCTTT
-,TRBJ2-5,TRBV5-1,-,CASWARRETQYF,TGCGCCAGCTGGGCGAGACGGGAGACCCAGTACTTC
once,TRBJ2-1,TRBV5-1,TRBD2,CASSPNTGTSHNEQFF,TGCGCCAGCAGCCCTAATACCGGGACTAGTCACAATGAGCAGTTCTTC
-,TRBJ2-3,TRBV4-1,-,CASSPPGYTDTQYF,TGCGCCAGCAGCCCCCCAGGTTACACAGATACGCAGTATTTT
once,TRBJ2-1,TRBV19,TRBD1,CASLDRGRRDEQFF,TGTGCCAGTTTGGACAGGGGGCGAAGAGATGAGCAGTTCTTC
-,TRBJ2-5,TRBV5-4,-,CASSLTMSQETQYF,TGTGCCAGCAGCTTGACTATGAGCCAAGAGACCCAGTACTTC
-,TRBJ1-4,TRBV7-9,TRBD1,CASSAPGQGEKLFF,TGTGCCAGCAGCGCTCCGGGACAGGGTGAAAAACTGTTTTTT
-,TRBJ2-7,TRBV5-6,TRBD2,CASSLGLAEWEQYF,TGTGCCAGCAGCTTGGGACTAGCCGAGTGGGAGCAGTACTTC
-,TRBJ1-1,TRBV6-5,TRBD1,CASSRQGTGDTEAFF,TGTGCCAGCAGTAGACAGGGAACGGGGGACACTGAAGCTTTCTTT